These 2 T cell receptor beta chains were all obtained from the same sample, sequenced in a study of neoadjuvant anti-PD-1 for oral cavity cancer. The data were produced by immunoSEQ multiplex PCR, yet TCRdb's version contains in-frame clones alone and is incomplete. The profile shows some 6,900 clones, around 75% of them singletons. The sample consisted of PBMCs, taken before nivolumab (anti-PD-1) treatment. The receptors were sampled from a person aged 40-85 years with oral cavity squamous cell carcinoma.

CDR3: CASRGGGSSYNEQFF. For the CDR3, the DNA is TGTGCCAGCAGAGGCGGGGGGAGCTCCTACAATGAGCAGTTCTTC. The genes are TRBV11-2 and TRBJ2-1, with 8 bases that match TRBD2. CDR1 and CDR2 from the germline V gene are SGHAT and FQNNGV. CDR3 size: 15 residues. J was trimmed by 0 bases and V by 6 bases; bases with no gene match: 4. Supplemented by reference TRBV11-2 and TRBJ2-1, the full variable domain reads EAGVAQSPRYKIIEKRQSVAFWCNPISGHATLYWYQQILGQGPKLLIQFQNNGVVDDSQLPKDRFSAERLKGVDSTLKIQPAKLEDSAVYLCASRGGGSSYNEQFFGPGTRLTVL.

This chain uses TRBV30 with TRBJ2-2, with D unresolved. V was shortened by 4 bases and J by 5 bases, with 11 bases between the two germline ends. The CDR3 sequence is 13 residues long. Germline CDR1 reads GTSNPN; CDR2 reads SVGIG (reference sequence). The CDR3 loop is CAWTEPNTGELFF. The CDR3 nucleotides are TGTGCCTGGACCGAACCTAATACCGGGGAGCTGTTTTTT.